This T cell receptor beta chain stems from a study of CD8 T cells in ankylosing spondylitis. Study observations and caveats: Researchers reportedly found disease-linked clones significantly enriched in matched ankylosing spondylitis synovial fluid. About 8 highly homologous variants made up a TCR beta motif, and this motif appeared characteristic of ankylosing spondylitis blood. Past research had described some motif variants in reactive arthritis synovial fluid and blood.

A quantitative 5'-RACE method, one with molecular barcodes, was used to make TCR beta libraries. TCRdb independently ran MiXCR on the 5' RACE reads; one entry per CDR3 protein. Here the sample spans about 360,000 distinct CDR3 sequences, 20% to 25% being singletons. The germline V and J ends were trimmed by 3 bases and 2 bases, with 18 bases remaining between them. This CDR3 is built from 17 residues. Germline values: CDR1 MNHEY, CDR2 SMNVEV (reference sequence). This clonotype was seen a handful of times. Its antigen remains unidentified. The sample comprised blood, either unsorted or a sorted T cell fraction (not recorded which). This chain joins TRBV27 and TRBJ2-3; D remains ambiguous. The TCR sequence derives from a male donor with ankylosing spondylitis or in good health (not recorded which). The CDR3 sequence: CASSFEPPPKHTDTQYF. DNA of the CDR3: TGTGCCAGCAGTTTCGAGCCCCCCCCTAAGCACACAGATACGCAGTATTTT.